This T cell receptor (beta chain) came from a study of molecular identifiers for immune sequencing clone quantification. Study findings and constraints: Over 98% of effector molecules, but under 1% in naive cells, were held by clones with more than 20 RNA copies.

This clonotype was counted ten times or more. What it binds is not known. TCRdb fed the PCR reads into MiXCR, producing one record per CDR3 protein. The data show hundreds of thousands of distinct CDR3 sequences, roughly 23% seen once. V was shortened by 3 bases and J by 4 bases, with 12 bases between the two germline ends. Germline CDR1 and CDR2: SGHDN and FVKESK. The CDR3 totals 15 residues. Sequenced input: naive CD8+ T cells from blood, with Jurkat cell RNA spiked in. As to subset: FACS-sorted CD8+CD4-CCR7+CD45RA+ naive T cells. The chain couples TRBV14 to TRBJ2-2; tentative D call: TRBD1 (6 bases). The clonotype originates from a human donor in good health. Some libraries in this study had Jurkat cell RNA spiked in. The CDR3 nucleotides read TGTGCCAGCAGCCAGCTCCAGGGGATCACCGGGGAGCTGTTTTTT. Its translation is CASSQLQGITGELFF.